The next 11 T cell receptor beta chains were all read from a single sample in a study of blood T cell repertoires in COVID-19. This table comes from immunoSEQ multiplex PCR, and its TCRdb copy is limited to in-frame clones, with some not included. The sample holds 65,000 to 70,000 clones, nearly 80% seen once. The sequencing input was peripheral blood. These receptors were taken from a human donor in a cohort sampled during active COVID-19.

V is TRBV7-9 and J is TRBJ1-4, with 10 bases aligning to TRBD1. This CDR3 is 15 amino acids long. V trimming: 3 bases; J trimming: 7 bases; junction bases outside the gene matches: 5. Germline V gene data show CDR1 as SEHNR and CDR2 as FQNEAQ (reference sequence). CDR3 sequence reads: CASSFAGQGFEKLFF. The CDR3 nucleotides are TGTGCCAGCAGCTTCGCGGGACAGGGGTTTGAAAAACTGTTTTTT.

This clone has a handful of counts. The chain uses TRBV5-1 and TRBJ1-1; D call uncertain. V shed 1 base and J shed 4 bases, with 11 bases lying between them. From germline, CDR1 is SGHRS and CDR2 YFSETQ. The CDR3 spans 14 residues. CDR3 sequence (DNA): TGCGCCAGCAGCTTGTTCGGGGAGGGCACTGAAGCTTTCTTT. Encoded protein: CASSLFGEGTEAFF.

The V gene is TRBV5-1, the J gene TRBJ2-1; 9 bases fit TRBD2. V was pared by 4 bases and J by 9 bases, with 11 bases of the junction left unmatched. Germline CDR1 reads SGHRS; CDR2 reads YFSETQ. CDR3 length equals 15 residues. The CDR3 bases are TGCGCCAGCAGCCCGGGTGCGGGAGGGCCTGGTGAGCAGTTCTTC. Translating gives CASSPGAGGPGEQFF.

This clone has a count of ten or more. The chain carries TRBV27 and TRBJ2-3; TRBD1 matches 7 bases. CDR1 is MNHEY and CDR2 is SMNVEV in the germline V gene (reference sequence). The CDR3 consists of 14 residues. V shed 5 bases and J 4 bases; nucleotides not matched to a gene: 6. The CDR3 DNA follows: TGTGCCAGCAGTATAAGACAGGGCGCAGATACGCAGTATTTT. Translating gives CASSIRQGADTQYF.

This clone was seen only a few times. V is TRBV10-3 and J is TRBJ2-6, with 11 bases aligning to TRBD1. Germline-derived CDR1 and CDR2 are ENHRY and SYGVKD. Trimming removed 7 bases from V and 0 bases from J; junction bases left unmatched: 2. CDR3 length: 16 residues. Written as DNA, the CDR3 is TGTGCCATCAAGGGACAGGGGGACTCTGGGGCCAACGTCCTGACTTTC. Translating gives CAIKGQGDSGANVLTF.

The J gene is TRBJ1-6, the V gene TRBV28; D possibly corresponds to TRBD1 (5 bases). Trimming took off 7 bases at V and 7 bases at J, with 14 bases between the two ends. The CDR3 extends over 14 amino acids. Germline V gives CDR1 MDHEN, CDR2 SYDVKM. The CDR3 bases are TGTGCCAGCACCAGACCCGGGGGAAATTCACCCCTCCACTTT. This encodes CASTRPGGNSPLHF. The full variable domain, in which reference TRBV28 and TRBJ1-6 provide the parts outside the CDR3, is DVKVTQSSRYLVKRTGEKVFLECVQDMDHENMFWYRQDPGLGLRLIYFSYDVKMKEKGDIPEGYSVSREKKERFSLILESASTNQTSMYLCASTRPGGNSPLHFGNGTRLTVT.

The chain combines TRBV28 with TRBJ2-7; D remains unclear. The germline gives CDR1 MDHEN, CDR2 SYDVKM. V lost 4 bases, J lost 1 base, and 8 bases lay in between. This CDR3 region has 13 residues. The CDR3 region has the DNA TGTGCCAGCAGTTCCCCGGTGTCCTACGAGCAGTACTTC. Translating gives CASSSPVSYEQYF.

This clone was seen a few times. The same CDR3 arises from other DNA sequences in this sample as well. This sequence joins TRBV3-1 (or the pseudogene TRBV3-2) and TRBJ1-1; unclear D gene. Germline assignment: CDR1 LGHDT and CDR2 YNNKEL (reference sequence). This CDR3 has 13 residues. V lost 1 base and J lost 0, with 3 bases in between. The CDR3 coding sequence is TGTGCCAGCAGCCAAGCGGTGAACACTGAAGCTTTCTTT. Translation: CASSQAVNTEAFF.

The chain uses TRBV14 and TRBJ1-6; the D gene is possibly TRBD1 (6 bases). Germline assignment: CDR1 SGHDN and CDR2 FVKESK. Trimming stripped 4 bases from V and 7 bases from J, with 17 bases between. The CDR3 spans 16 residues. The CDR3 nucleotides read TGTGCCAGCAGCCCCTTCCCGACAGGCCGGAATTCACCCCTCCACTTT. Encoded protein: CASSPFPTGRNSPLHF.

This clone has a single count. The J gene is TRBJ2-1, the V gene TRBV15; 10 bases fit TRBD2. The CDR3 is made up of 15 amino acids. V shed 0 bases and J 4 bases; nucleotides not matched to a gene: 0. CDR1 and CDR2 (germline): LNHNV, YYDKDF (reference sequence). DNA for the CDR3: TGTGCCACCAGCAGAGAAGCGGGAGGGTACAATGAGCAGTTCTTC. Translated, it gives CATSREAGGYNEQFF.

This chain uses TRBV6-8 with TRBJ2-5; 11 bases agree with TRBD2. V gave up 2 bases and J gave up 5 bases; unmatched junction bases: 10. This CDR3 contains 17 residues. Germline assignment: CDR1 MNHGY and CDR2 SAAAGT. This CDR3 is CASSYLLAGGPGETQYF. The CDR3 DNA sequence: TGTGCCAGCAGTTACCTTTTAGCGGGAGGGCCAGGGGAGACCCAGTACTTC.